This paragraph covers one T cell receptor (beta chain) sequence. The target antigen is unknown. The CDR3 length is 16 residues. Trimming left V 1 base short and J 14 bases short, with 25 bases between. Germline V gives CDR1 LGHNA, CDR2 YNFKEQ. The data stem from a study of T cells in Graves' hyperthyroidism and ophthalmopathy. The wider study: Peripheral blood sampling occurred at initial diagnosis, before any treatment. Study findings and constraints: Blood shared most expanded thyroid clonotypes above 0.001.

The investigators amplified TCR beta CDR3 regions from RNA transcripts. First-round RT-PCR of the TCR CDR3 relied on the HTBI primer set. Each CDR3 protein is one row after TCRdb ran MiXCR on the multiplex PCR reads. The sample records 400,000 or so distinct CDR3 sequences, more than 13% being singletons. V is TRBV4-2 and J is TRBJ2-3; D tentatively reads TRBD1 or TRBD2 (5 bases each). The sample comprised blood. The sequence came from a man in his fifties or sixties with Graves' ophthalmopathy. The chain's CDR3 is CASSQVGRAEASTWYF. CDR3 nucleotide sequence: TGTGCCAGCAGCCAAGTAGGCAGGGCTGAGGCTAGCACTTGGTATTTT.